The 2 T cell receptor beta chains in this list originate from one sample, sequenced in a study of T cell repertoires in cytomegalovirus infection. MiXCR, run by TCRdb on the reads, gives a single entry per CDR3 protein. The sample comprises just over 450,000 distinct CDR3 sequences, about 42% of which are singletons, and roughly two fifths rests with the top ten. Their antigen targets remain unknown. The input for sequencing was cultured PBMCs, taken from culture after CMV antigen stimulation. The receptors were gathered from a human donor in good health (CMV status not recorded). Some clones in this sample may be carry-over from other donors' samples.

The CDR3 region has the DNA TGTGCCAGCAGCCCCCTGGACAGAGACACCGGGGAGCTGTTTTTT. Amino acids: CASSPLDRDTGELFF. This sequence joins TRBV5-6 and TRBJ2-2, with D possibly TRBD1 on 6 matching bases. CDR3 size: 15 residues. The germline V and J ends were trimmed by 4 bases and 3 bases, with 13 bases remaining between them. CDR1 is SGHDT, CDR2 YYEEEE, per germline.

The chain joins TRBV20-1 to TRBJ2-5; the D is unclear. The CDR3 is made up of 14 amino acids. Germline-derived CDR1 and CDR2 are DFQATT and SNEGSKA (reference sequence). V was clipped by 6 bases and J by 2 bases, with 16 bases between them. The CDR3 sequence is CSAGTSLQQETQYF. DNA of the CDR3: TGCAGTGCGGGTACCTCCCTTCAGCAAGAGACCCAGTACTTC.